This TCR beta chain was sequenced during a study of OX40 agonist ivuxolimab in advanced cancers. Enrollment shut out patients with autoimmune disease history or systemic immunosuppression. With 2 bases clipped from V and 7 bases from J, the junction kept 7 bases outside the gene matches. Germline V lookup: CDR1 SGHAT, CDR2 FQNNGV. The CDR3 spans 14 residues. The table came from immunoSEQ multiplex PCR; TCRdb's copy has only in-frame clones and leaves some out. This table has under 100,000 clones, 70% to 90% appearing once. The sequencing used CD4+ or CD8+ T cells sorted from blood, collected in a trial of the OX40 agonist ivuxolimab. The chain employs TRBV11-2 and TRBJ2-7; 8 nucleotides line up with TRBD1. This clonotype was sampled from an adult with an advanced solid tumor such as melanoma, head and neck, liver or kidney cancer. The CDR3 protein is CASSLQGAIGEQYF. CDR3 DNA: TGTGCCAGCAGCTTACAGGGGGCAATCGGTGAGCAGTACTTC.